The entry that follows covers one T cell receptor (beta chain) sequence. Its antigen is not identified. From the reads, TCRdb called clonotypes with MiXCR, one entry per CDR3 protein. The sample holds about 570,000 distinct CDR3 sequences, 35% to 50% seen once. This sample stems from a study of T cell repertoires in cytomegalovirus infection. Study information: Public TCR beta signatures were indicative of both CMV infection and a matching HLA type.

The CDR3 extends over 15 amino acids. V trimming: 10 bases; J trimming: 4 bases; junction bases outside the gene matches: 13. Germline V CDR1 and CDR2: MNHEY, SVGEGT. This sequence was found in a human donor in good health (CMV status not recorded). Some clones in this sample may be carry-over from other donors' samples. Sequenced material: cultured PBMCs, taken from culture after CMV antigen stimulation. The rearrangement links TRBV6-2 or TRBV6-3 to TRBJ2-1; TRBD1 matches at 7 bases. CDR3 region: CATMAPGQSYNEQFF. The CDR3 DNA sequence: TGTGCCACCATGGCTCCGGGACAGTCGTACAATGAGCAGTTCTTC.